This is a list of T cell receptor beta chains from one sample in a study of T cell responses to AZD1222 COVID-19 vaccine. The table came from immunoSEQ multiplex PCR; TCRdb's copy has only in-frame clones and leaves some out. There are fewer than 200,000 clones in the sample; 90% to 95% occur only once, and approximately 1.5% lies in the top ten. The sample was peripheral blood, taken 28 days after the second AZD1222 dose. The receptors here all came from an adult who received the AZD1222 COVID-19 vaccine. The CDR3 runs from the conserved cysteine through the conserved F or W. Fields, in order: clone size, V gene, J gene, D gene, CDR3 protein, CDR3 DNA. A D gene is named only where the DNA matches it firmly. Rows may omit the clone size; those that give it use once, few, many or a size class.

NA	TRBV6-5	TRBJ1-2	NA	CASSGLWGREGYTF	TGTGCCAGCAGCGGTTTATGGGGCAGGGAAGGCTACACCTTC
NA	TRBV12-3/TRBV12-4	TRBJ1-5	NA	CASSLGLNQPQHF	TGTGCCAGCAGTTTAGGTCTCAATCAGCCCCAGCATTTT
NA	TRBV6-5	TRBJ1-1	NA	CASSSPRGSGTEAFF	TGTGCCAGCAGTTCACCGAGGGGGTCGGGCACTGAAGCTTTCTTT
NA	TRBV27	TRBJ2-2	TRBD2	CASSFFPTVRGAGELFF	TGTGCCAGCAGTTTTTTCCCCACGGTTCGGGGGGCCGGGGAGCTGTTTTTT
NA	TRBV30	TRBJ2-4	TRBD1	CAWSARGLWSIQYF	TGTGCCTGGAGTGCCAGGGGGTTATGGAGCATTCAGTACTTC
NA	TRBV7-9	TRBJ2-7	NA	CASSLEIRLGFYEQYF	TGTGCCAGCAGCTTAGAGATCAGACTAGGTTTCTACGAGCAGTACTTC
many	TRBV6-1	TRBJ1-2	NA	CASSDSTGVGVKLGYTF	TGTGCCAGCAGTGATTCTACCGGCGTCGGAGTAAAATTAGGCTACACCTTC
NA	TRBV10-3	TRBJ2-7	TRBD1	CAISGTGDSYEQYF	TGTGCCATCAGCGGGACAGGGGACTCCTACGAGCAGTACTTC
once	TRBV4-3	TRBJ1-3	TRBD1	CASSQDWFGGTGSGDTIYF	TGCGCCAGCAGCCAAGATTGGTTTGGTGGGACAGGGAGTGGGGACACCATATATTTT
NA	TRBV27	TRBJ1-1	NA	CASSSGLEVNTEAFF	TGTGCCAGCAGTTCCGGACTGGAGGTGAACACTGAAGCTTTCTTT
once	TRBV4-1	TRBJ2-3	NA	CASSQDTGAITDTQYF	TGCGCCAGCAGCCAAGATACGGGGGCCATCACAGATACGCAGTATTTT
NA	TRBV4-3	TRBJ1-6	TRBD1	CASSQRQGTYSPLHF	TGCGCCAGCAGCCAACGACAGGGGACCTATTCACCCCTCCACTTT
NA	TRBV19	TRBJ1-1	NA	CASSIDRRGGEAFF	TGTGCCAGTAGTATAGATCGGCGGGGTGGTGAAGCTTTCTTT
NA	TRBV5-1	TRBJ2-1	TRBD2	CASSPTLNGGGYNEQFF	TGCGCCAGCAGCCCCACCCTGAATGGCGGGGGCTACAATGAGCAGTTCTTC
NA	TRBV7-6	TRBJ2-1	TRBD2	CASSRPGLGSPEQFF	TGTGCCAGCAGCCGACCGGGACTAGGGAGCCCTGAGCAGTTCTTC
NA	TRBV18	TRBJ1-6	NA	CASSPVQGRGYNSPLHF	TGTGCCAGCTCACCCGTACAGGGACGTGGCTATAATTCACCCCTCCACTTT
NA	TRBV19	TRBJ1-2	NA	CASSIPSGRRNYGYTF	TGTGCCAGTAGTATCCCGTCTGGCAGGCGTAACTATGGCTACACCTTC
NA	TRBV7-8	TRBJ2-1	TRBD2	CASSPRPGLAGGNGHNEQFF	TGTGCCAGCAGCCCGAGACCGGGACTAGCGGGAGGGAATGGCCACAATGAGCAGTTCTTC
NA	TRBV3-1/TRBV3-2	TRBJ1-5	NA	CASSHFGADQPQHF	TGTGCCAGCAGCCATTTCGGGGCGGATCAGCCCCAGCATTTT
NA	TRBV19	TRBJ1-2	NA	CASSRGGAQYGYTF	TGTGCCAGTAGCCGGGGGGGCGCGCAGTATGGCTACACCTTC
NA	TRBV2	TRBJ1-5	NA	CASSISRTPQGAQHF	TGTGCCAGCAGTATTTCGAGAACCCCCCAGGGAGCCCAGCATTTT
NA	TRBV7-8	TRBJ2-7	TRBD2	CASSLEGGTQRYEQYF	TGTGCCAGCAGCTTAGAGGGAGGGACGCAGCGGTACGAGCAGTACTTC
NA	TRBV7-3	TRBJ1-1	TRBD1	CASSQTGVNTEAFF	TGTGCCAGCAGCCAGACAGGGGTGAACACTGAAGCTTTCTTT
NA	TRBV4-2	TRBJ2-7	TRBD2	CASSQAGGSPYEQYF	TGTGCCAGCAGCCAAGCTGGCGGGAGTCCCTACGAGCAGTACTTC
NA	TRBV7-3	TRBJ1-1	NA	CASSLNGPSEAFF	TGTGCCAGCAGCTTAAACGGGCCCTCTGAAGCTTTCTTT
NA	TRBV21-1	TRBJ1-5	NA	CASSPNLRTNKSNQPQHF	TGTGCCAGCAGCCCCAATCTCCGGACTAATAAAAGCAATCAGCCCCAGCATTTT
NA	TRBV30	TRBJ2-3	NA	CAWRQYTDTQYF	TGTGCCTGGAGGCAGTACACAGATACGCAGTATTTT
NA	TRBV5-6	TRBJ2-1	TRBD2	CASSPPLWASGGDEQFF	TGTGCCAGCAGCCCCCCGTTATGGGCTAGCGGGGGCGATGAGCAGTTCTTC
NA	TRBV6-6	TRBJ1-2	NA	CASRSTGNGYTF	TGTGCCAGCAGATCTACAGGGAACGGCTACACCTTC
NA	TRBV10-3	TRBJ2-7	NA	CAIRTDRKPYEQYF	TGTGCCATCAGGACAGACAGAAAACCCTACGAGCAGTACTTC
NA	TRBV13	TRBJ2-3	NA	CASSRPGLAGTDTQYF	TGTGCCAGCAGCCGACCCGGTCTAGCTGGAACAGATACGCAGTATTTT
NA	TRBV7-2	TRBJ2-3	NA	CASSLGGPGWDTQYF	TGTGCCAGCAGCTTAGGGGGGCCGGGTTGGGATACGCAGTATTTT
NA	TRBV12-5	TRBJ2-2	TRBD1	CASGLVRGSTGATTGELFF	TGTGCTAGTGGTTTGGTAAGGGGGTCGACAGGGGCGACTACCGGGGAGCTGTTTTTT